The clone carrying this T cell receptor beta chain was seen a handful of times. The data belong to a study of blood T cell repertoires in COVID-19. Turning to the study itself: The origin of the acute and convalescent COVID-19 samples was the United States, Italy and Spain. Nucleic acid was either cDNA or gDNA, and it came from T cells, B-cell-depleted T cells, or PBMCs.

V lost 6 bases and J lost 6; bases outside the gene matches: 3. This CDR3 has 13 amino acids. Germline CDR1 and CDR2: MNHEY and SVGAGI. Individuals drawn from about 26 US areas were roughly 18 to 89 years old. Participants had their cohort set by participant-reported clinical history. Sequencing used immunoSEQ multiplex PCR; TCRdb keeps in-frame clones, though not all of them. Among tens of thousands of clones listed, roughly 80% were seen once. The sample consisted of PBMCs or T cells enriched from blood (not recorded which). The V gene is TRBV6-5, the J gene TRBJ1-2; 11 nucleotides match TRBD1. The source of this sequence is a woman aged 50 to 60 with acute COVID-19. CDR3 bases: TGTGCCAGCAGGGGACAGGGGGAGGATGGCTACACCTTC. Its translation: CASRGQGEDGYTF.